This TCR beta chain was recovered during a study of blood T cells in healthy people across ages. In regard to this clonotype: The antigen remains unidentified.

General study findings and limits: In long-lived donors, naive CD4+ cell counts and diversity exceeded those of aged donors. The CMV status of each donor remained undetermined, and this could have confounded shifts in expanded clonotypes.

The CDR3 covers 17 residues. V was cut by 0 bases and J by 0 bases, with 12 bases left in between. Germline CDR1 LGHNA, CDR2 YSLEER. Primers used in a second PCR of roughly 7 to 12 cycles were a sample-barcoded 5' primer and a J-beta primer mix. Every cDNA molecule carried a tag from a template-switch adaptor bearing 12 random nucleotides. TCRdb called the 5' RACE reads again in MiXCR, with one record for every CDR3 protein. The sample yields 1.5 million to 1.8 million distinct CDR3 sequences, roughly 43% seen once. This clonotype was sampled from a woman in her late teens or twenties in good health. Sequences were obtained from blood. The chain couples TRBV4-3 to TRBJ1-3; D gene uncertain. This CDR3 is CASSQDVSGLSGNTIYF. CDR3 DNA: TGCGCCAGCAGCCAAGATGTATCCGGGCTCTCTGGAAACACCATATATTTT.